Following are 29 T cell receptor beta chains from one sample sequenced in a study of blood T cell repertoires in COVID-19. The data were produced by immunoSEQ multiplex PCR, yet TCRdb's version contains in-frame clones alone and is incomplete. The sample comprises around 170,000 clones, roughly four fifths of which are singletons, and around 12% rests with the top ten. What was sequenced was PBMCs or T cells enriched from blood (not recorded which). The receptor source for this set is a man aged 50-59 years who had recovered from COVID-19.

J is TRBJ2-7 and V is TRBV29-1, with TRBD1 as a possible D gene (6 bases). V dropped 4 bases and J dropped 3 bases, with 10 bases sitting between them. CDR1 is SQVTM and CDR2 is ANQGSEA in the germline V gene. The CDR3 is 12 residues long. The CDR3 spells CSVVTGRYEQYF. The CDR3 region has the DNA TGCAGCGTTGTGACAGGTCGCTACGAGCAGTACTTC.

The gene calls are TRBV2 and TRBJ2-7; maybe TRBD2 (5 bases). The CDR3 consists of 11 residues. CDR1 is SNHLY and CDR2 is FYNNEI in the germline V gene. The V gene lost 5 bases and the J gene lost 6 bases, with 8 bases spanning the gap. This chain's CDR3 is CASSLDSEQYF. The DNA for the CDR3 is TGTGCCAGCAGTTTGGACTCCGAGCAGTACTTC.

In its sample, this clone was seen once. The chain couples TRBV7-2 to TRBJ1-1, with 8 bases matching TRBD1. J lost 4 bases, V lost 1 base, and 5 bases had no gene match. The CDR3 loop spans 15 amino acids. CDR1 and CDR2 from the germline V gene are SGHTA and FQGNSA. CDR3 nucleotide sequence: TGTGCCAGCAGCTTAGACGCAGGGGGCCGCACTGAAGCTTTCTTT. This codes for CASSLDAGGRTEAFF.

This chain uses TRBV5-1 with TRBJ2-5; TRBD1 matches at 8 bases. The CDR3 totals 17 residues. Per germline, CDR1 SGHRS and CDR2 YFSETQ. J lost 4 bases, V lost 1 base, and 12 bases had no gene match. The CDR3 loop reads CASSLWGPDRAGETQYF. For the CDR3, the DNA is TGCGCCAGCAGCTTGTGGGGCCCGGACAGGGCTGGAGAGACCCAGTACTTC.

This clone has more than one count but fewer than ten. The rearrangement uses TRBV30 and TRBJ1-3, with D possibly being TRBD1 (6 bases). Germline V gene data show CDR1 as GTSNPN and CDR2 as SVGIG (reference sequence). The CDR3 is 15 amino acids. V dropped 1 base and J dropped 0 bases, with 10 bases sitting between them. The CDR3 DNA reads as TGTGCCTGGAGTGATACAGGGAGCTCTGGAAACACCATATATTTT. Translating gives CAWSDTGSSGNTIYF.

V and J are TRBV30 and TRBJ1-5; D uncertain. Trimming cost V 2 bases and J 0 bases, with 8 bases left between them. In germline, CDR1 is GTSNPN, CDR2 SVGIG (reference sequence). The CDR3 sequence is 14 residues long. The CDR3 DNA reads TGTGCCTGGAGTCACGACAATAGCAATCAGCCCCAGCATTTT. This translates into CAWSHDNSNQPQHF.

This clone was detected only once. The V call is TRBV4-2, the J call TRBJ2-7, with TRBD2 matching over 7 bases. Germline values: CDR1 LGHNA, CDR2 YNFKEQ. The CDR3 loop spans 15 amino acids. Unmatched junction bases numbered 5, after V lost 1 base and J lost 2 bases. DNA for the CDR3: TGTGCCAGCAGCCAAGTCTCAGCGGGGACCTACGAGCAGTACTTC. This sequence encodes CASSQVSAGTYEQYF.

The gene calls are TRBV19 and TRBJ2-3, with no clear D. Germline V gene data show CDR1 as LNHDA and CDR2 as SQIVND (reference sequence). Deletions cut 5 bases from V and 3 bases from J, with 6 bases between. This CDR3 has 12 amino acids. The CDR3 sequence: CASSARTDTQYF. In DNA, the CDR3 is TGTGCCAGTAGTGCGCGGACAGATACGCAGTATTTT.

The chain carries TRBV3-1 (or the pseudogene TRBV3-2) and TRBJ2-1, with 8 positions matching TRBD2. Germline CDR1 and CDR2: LGHDT and YNNKEL (reference sequence). The CDR3 loop spans 15 amino acids. V shed 4 bases and J 6 bases; nucleotides not matched to a gene: 8. The CDR3 DNA is TGTGCCAGCAGCCTTTCGGGGGGGGCATGCAATGAGCAGTTCTTC. Translation: CASSLSGGACNEQFF.

The genes are TRBV13 and TRBJ1-6; D is ambiguous. The CDR3 length is 16 residues. V lost 0 bases and J lost 8, with 14 bases in between. Germline loops: CDR1 PRHDT, CDR2 FYEKMQ (reference sequence). CDR3 DNA: TGTGCCAGCAGCTTAGGCCGACGGGGAGTACATTCACCCCTCCACTTT. This gives the protein CASSLGRRGVHSPLHF.

J is TRBJ2-3 and V is TRBV7-9; D is uncertain. There are 16 residues in the CDR3. Looked up from germline, CDR1 is SEHNR and CDR2 is FQNEAQ (reference sequence). V lost 5 bases to trimming and J lost 2 bases, with 17 bases between them. CDR3 protein: CASSTRVKFNTDTQYF. DNA of the CDR3: TGTGCCAGCAGCACCCGAGTAAAATTTAACACAGATACGCAGTATTTT.

Concerning this clone itself: Other DNA sequences of this sample code for an identical CDR3. This chain connects TRBV7-8 to TRBJ2-7; D is perhaps TRBD1 (6 bases). The CDR3 loop spans 14 amino acids. Trimming took off 5 bases at V and 3 bases at J, with 14 bases between the two ends. The germline V gene encodes CDR1 SGHVS and CDR2 FQNEAQ. The CDR3 DNA follows: TGTGCCAGCAGCCCACCTGACAGGATCTACGAGCAGTACTTC. It encodes CASSPPDRIYEQYF. The full variable domain, its missing parts supplied by reference TRBV7-8 and TRBJ2-7, is GAGVSQSPRYKVAKRGQDVALRCDPISGHVSLFWYQQALGQGPEFLTYFQNEAQLDKSGLPSDRFFAERPEGSVSTLKIQRTQQEDSAVYLCASSPPDRIYEQYFGPGTRLTVT.

The chain employs TRBV2 and TRBJ1-4; D unresolved. Germline CDR1 SNHLY, CDR2 FYNNEI. Trimming shortened V by 11 bases and J by 4 bases, and 14 bases separated the two germline ends. The CDR3 is made up of 13 amino acids. The CDR3 region is CASSGQDNEKLFF. In DNA, the CDR3 is TGTGCCTCCAGCGGCCAGGATAATGAAAAACTGTTTTTT.

V usage is TRBV6-5 and J usage is TRBJ2-5; D gene ambiguous. Germline loops: CDR1 MNHEY, CDR2 SVGAGI. This CDR3 contains 13 residues. Between the trimmed V and J ends, which lost 0 bases and 4 bases, there was a span of 6 bases. The CDR3: CASSYSHGETQYF. CDR3 sequence (DNA): TGTGCCAGCAGTTACTCGCACGGAGAGACCCAGTACTTC.

J is TRBJ1-2 and V is TRBV9; the match to TRBD1 covers 7 bases. The CDR3 covers 16 residues. Germline-derived CDR1 and CDR2 are SGDLS and YYNGEE. The V and J ends lost 3 bases and 3 bases, in that order; junction bases with no gene match: 11. CDR3 protein: CASSEGAHVGDYGYTF. In nucleotides, the CDR3 is TGTGCCAGCAGCGAGGGGGCACATGTAGGGGACTATGGCTACACCTTC.

The chain carries TRBV28 and TRBJ2-5; no definite D call. Trimming took 3 bases from V and 9 from J, leaving 14 bases between them. The CDR3 sequence is 13 residues long. Germline V gives CDR1 MDHEN, CDR2 SYDVKM. The CDR3 DNA reads TGTGCCAGCAGTTTGTCCAGAATTCCGCCCCAGTACTTC. Translating gives CASSLSRIPPQYF.

The chain employs TRBV12-5 and TRBJ2-7, with D uncertain. CDR1 and CDR2 (germline): LGHNT, FRNRAP. V was pared by 3 bases and J by 5 bases, with 11 bases between. The length of the CDR3 is 13 residues. The CDR3: CASGLWPPHEQYF. DNA of the CDR3: TGTGCTAGTGGTTTATGGCCTCCCCACGAGCAGTACTTC.

This rearrangement joins TRBV19 to TRBJ2-7; TRBD1 agrees at 7 bases. Germline CDR1 reads LNHDA; CDR2 reads SQIVND (reference sequence). The trim removed 6 bases at V and 1 base at J, leaving 9 bases unmatched. This CDR3 has 15 residues. The CDR3 loop reads CASSNGQDASYEQYF. CDR3 coding DNA: TGTGCCAGTAGCAATGGACAGGACGCATCCTACGAGCAGTACTTC.

The chain has TRBV5-1 and TRBJ2-4; 9 nucleotides align to TRBD2. The CDR3 is made up of 15 amino acids. In germline, CDR1 is SGHRS, CDR2 YFSETQ. J was trimmed by 4 bases and V by 5 bases; bases with no gene match: 7. In DNA form, the CDR3 reads TGCGCCAGCAGACCCCAAGCGGGGGGTAAAAACATTCAGTACTTC. It translates to CASRPQAGGKNIQYF. Based on the CDR3 plus reference TRBV5-1 and TRBJ2-4, the full variable domain is KAGVTQTPRYLIKTRGQQVTLSCSPISGHRSVSWYQQTPGQGLQFLFEYFSETQRNKGNFPGRFSGRQFSNSRSEMNVSTLELGDSALYLCASRPQAGGKNIQYFGAGTRLSVL.

The rearrangement uses TRBV13 and TRBJ1-1; no firm D call. Germline-derived CDR1 and CDR2 are PRHDT and FYEKMQ (reference sequence). With 3 bases removed from V and 4 bases from J, the gap between germline ends came to 15 bases. This CDR3 region has 15 residues. This CDR3 is CASSFYTPSGTEAFF. DNA for the CDR3: TGTGCCAGCAGCTTTTATACACCTTCGGGCACTGAAGCTTTCTTT.

This rearrangement joins TRBV18 to TRBJ2-7; 9 bases match TRBD1. In germline, CDR1 is KGHSH, CDR2 LQKENI. There are 14 residues in the CDR3. Trimming at V came to 4 bases and at J to 5 bases, leaving 6 bases not matched to a gene. CDR3 coding DNA: TGTGCCAGCTCACTGGAGACAGGGGGAAACGAGCAGTACTTC. It specifies CASSLETGGNEQYF. Looking up the rest from reference TRBV18 and TRBJ2-7 gives the full variable domain: NAGVMQNPRHLVRRRGQEARLRCSPMKGHSHVYWYRQLPEEGLKFMVYLQKENIIDESGMPKERFSAEFPKEGPSILRIQQVVRGDSAAYFCASSLETGGNEQYFGPGTRLTVT.

This clone has a single count. The gene calls are TRBV6-5 and TRBJ1-4; D perhaps matches TRBD1 (5 bases). Trimming took off 2 bases at V and 4 bases at J, with 14 bases between the two ends. CDR1 is MNHEY, CDR2 SVGAGI, per germline. CDR3 length: 16 residues. CDR3 sequence: CASSYRGVHDNEKLFF. The CDR3, as DNA: TGTGCCAGCAGTTACCGGGGGGTCCATGATAATGAAAAACTGTTTTTT.

CDR3 bases: TGTGCCAGCAGTTTAAGTGGAACAGGCCTGTTCTACACCTTC. Protein product: CASSLSGTGLFYTF. The chain combines TRBV28 with TRBJ1-2; D may be TRBD1 (5 bases). The V gene's germline CDR1 is MDHEN and CDR2 SYDVKM. The CDR3 is 14 amino acids. With 2 bases removed from V and 10 bases from J, the gap between germline ends came to 17 bases.

This clone was found a few times. CDR3 loop: CASTWGLRVGELFF. CDR3 nucleotide sequence: TGTGCCAGTACCTGGGGACTTCGGGTCGGGGAGCTGTTTTTT. J is TRBJ2-2 and V is TRBV19; D perhaps matches TRBD2 (6 bases). The germline V and J ends were trimmed by 7 bases and 7 bases, with 16 bases remaining between them. CDR3 length equals 14 residues. From germline, CDR1 is LNHDA and CDR2 SQIVND (reference sequence).

The V gene is TRBV2, the J gene TRBJ1-6; possibly TRBD1 for D (6 bases). This CDR3 spans 15 amino acids. Germline V gives CDR1 SNHLY, CDR2 FYNNEI. With 4 bases removed from V and 6 bases from J, the gap between germline ends came to 13 bases. CDR3 nucleotides: TGTGCCAGCAGTGGCGTGGGACAAATTAATTCACCCCTCCACTTT. This translates into CASSGVGQINSPLHF. The whole variable domain, remainder taken from reference TRBV2 and TRBJ1-6, is EPEVTQTPSHQVTQMGQEVILRCVPISNHLYFYWYRQILGQKVEFLVSFYNNEISEKSEIFDDQFSVERPDGSNFTLKIRSTKLEDSAMYFCASSGVGQINSPLHFGNGTRLTVT.

The CDR3 region is CASSPSGGAPDTQYF. DNA of the CDR3: TGTGCCAGCAGTCCTAGCGGGGGGGCGCCAGATACGCAGTATTTT. This rearrangement joins TRBV6-4 to TRBJ2-3; 12 nucleotides match TRBD2. The CDR3 totals 15 residues. V shed 5 bases, J shed 4 bases, and the junction held 4 bases outside the gene matches. Germline CDR1 is MRHNA and CDR2 is SNTAGT.

This chain links TRBV9 with TRBJ1-2, with D possibly matching TRBD1 (6 bases). The V gene lost 4 bases and the J gene lost 7 bases, with 20 bases spanning the gap. The V gene's germline CDR1 is SGDLS and CDR2 YYNGEE. The CDR3 totals 15 residues. The CDR3 DNA reads TGTGCCAGCAGCCCTTATACAGGGCCGTCGGGTGGCTACACCTTC. It codes for CASSPYTGPSGGYTF.

The V and J genes are TRBV3-1 (or the pseudogene TRBV3-2) and TRBJ1-1; D gene unclear. Germline lookup yields CDR1 LGHDT and CDR2 YNNKEL (reference sequence). CDR3 size: 14 residues. The germline V and J ends were trimmed by 3 bases and 0 bases, with 8 bases remaining between them. The CDR3 DNA is TGTGCCAGCAGCCAGCCAGGTTTGAACACTGAAGCTTTCTTT. It is translated as CASSQPGLNTEAFF.

The V call is TRBV7-2, the J call TRBJ1-5, with unresolved D. Germline V gives CDR1 SGHTA, CDR2 FQGNSA. This CDR3 has 15 residues. Between the trimmed V and J ends, which lost 1 base and 1 base, there was a span of 8 bases. CDR3 DNA sequence: TGTGCCAGCAGCTTAGTTGCGGGAAGCAATCAGCCCCAGCATTTT. This gives the protein CASSLVAGSNQPQHF.